This is a list of T cell receptor beta chains from one sample in a study of identical twins. MiXCR, applied by TCRdb to the 5' RACE reads, yields one record per CDR3 protein. This table holds some 690,000 distinct CDR3 sequences, around 20% found once. These same records also appear under a second study, on T cells expressing NK-cell markers.

Material for sequencing was PBMCs. All receptors come from a woman under 30 in good health. Both conserved end residues are part of each CDR3. The order of the fields is V gene, clone size, J gene, D gene, CDR3 protein, CDR3 DNA. D genes are given only for firm matches. Not every row has a clone size; where given, it reads once, few, many or a size class.

TRBV20-1	.	TRBJ2-3	TRBD2	CSAVRGGSTDTQYF	TGCAGTGCTGTTCGCGGGGGAAGCACAGATACGCAGTATTTT
TRBV28	.	TRBJ2-7	.	CASSTSKGQYF	TGTGCCAGCAGTACCTCAAAGGGACAGTACTTC
TRBV20-1	few	TRBJ2-3	TRBD2	CSAIAGGPIDTQYF	TGCAGTGCTATAGCGGGGGGGCCGATAGATACGCAGTATTTT
TRBV10-3	many	TRBJ1-1	.	CATQLGTSTEAFF	TGTGCCACCCAGCTCGGGACAAGCACTGAAGCTTTCTTT
TRBV7-2	few	TRBJ2-7	TRBD2	CASSLSSGSSSYEQYF	TGTGCCAGCAGCTTAAGTAGCGGGAGTAGTTCCTACGAGCAGTACTTC
TRBV6-5	.	TRBJ1-1	TRBD1	CASSYSTGTGPNTEAFF	TGTGCCAGCAGTTACTCTACCGGGACAGGGCCGAACACTGAAGCTTTCTTT
TRBV12-3/TRBV12-4	.	TRBJ2-5	TRBD2	CASTPGLAGGVGETQYF	TGTGCCAGCACACCCGGGCTAGCGGGGGGAGTTGGAGAGACCCAGTACTTC
TRBV10-3	.	TRBJ2-7	.	CAISGQPGHLRIYEQYF	TGTGCCATCAGTGGGCAGCCAGGGCATTTGAGGATCTACGAGCAGTACTTC
TRBV12-3/TRBV12-4	many	TRBJ1-2	.	CASSFLLYGYTF	TGTGCCAGCAGTTTTCTGTTGTATGGCTACACCTTC
TRBV7-6	.	TRBJ2-7	.	CASSSPSPGFDGLEQYF	TGTGCCAGCAGCTCCCCCAGCCCGGGATTCGACGGGCTCGAGCAGTACTTC
TRBV12-3/TRBV12-4	few	TRBJ1-2	.	CASSFGRNGYTF	TGTGCCAGCAGTTTCGGCAGGAATGGCTACACCTTC
TRBV6-5	.	TRBJ2-7	.	CASATDGPIKQYF	TGTGCCAGCGCTACCGACGGCCCTATAAAGCAGTACTTC
TRBV5-1	many	TRBJ2-3	.	CASSTGTSADTQYF	TGCGCCAGCAGCACGGGGACGTCGGCAGATACGCAGTATTTT
TRBV10-2	.	TRBJ2-3	.	CASRNRSRMTDTQYF	TGCGCCAGCAGAAACAGGAGCCGGATGACAGATACGCAGTATTTT
TRBV27	many	TRBJ2-1	.	CASSGRDPRYDEQFF	TGTGCCAGCAGTGGCCGGGACCCGAGGTACGATGAGCAGTTCTTC
TRBV5-6	.	TRBJ2-7	.	CASSFINEQYF	TGTGCCAGCAGCTTTATAAACGAGCAGTACTTC
TRBV10-3	few	TRBJ1-4	.	CAISRGPNGGEKLFF	TGTGCCATCAGCCGAGGACCGAATGGGGGTGAAAAACTGTTTTTT
TRBV5-6	few	TRBJ2-1	.	CASIPLHGDINEQFF	TGTGCCAGCATCCCCCTTCATGGGGACATCAATGAGCAGTTCTTC
TRBV20-1	many	TRBJ2-1	TRBD2	CSAGRTSGMSSYNEQFF	TGCAGTGCTGGGAGGACTAGCGGGATGAGCTCCTACAATGAGCAGTTCTTC
TRBV6-1	.	TRBJ2-1	TRBD1	CASSVTGNMVGNEQFF	TGTGCCAGCAGTGTGACAGGGAACATGGTGGGCAATGAGCAGTTCTTC
TRBV14	few	TRBJ2-1	.	CASSQGSSKGDEQFF	TGTGCCAGCAGCCAAGGTTCTAGCAAGGGCGATGAGCAGTTCTTC
TRBV7-9	few	TRBJ2-7	TRBD1	CASSTPTGGLMGDEQYF	TGTGCCAGCAGCACACCGACAGGGGGTCTCATGGGGGACGAGCAGTACTTC
TRBV12-3/TRBV12-4	.	TRBJ1-1	.	CASSLQALEAFF	TGTGCCAGCAGTTTACAGGCCCTTGAAGCTTTCTTT
TRBV20-1	many	TRBJ2-5	TRBD1	CSAQDRVLLGTQYF	TGCAGTGCGCAGGACAGGGTATTATTGGGGACCCAGTACTTC
TRBV4-3	.	TRBJ1-1	.	CASSQGVAQVNTEAFF	TGCGCCAGCAGCCAAGGGGTGGCCCAGGTGAACACTGAAGCTTTCTTT
TRBV5-1	few	TRBJ2-5	.	CASSLEDREETQYF	TGCGCCAGCAGCTTGGAAGACAGAGAAGAGACCCAGTACTTC
TRBV3-1	many	TRBJ2-2	.	CASSQTTGELFF	TGTGCCAGCAGCCAGACAACCGGGGAGCTGTTTTTT
TRBV29-1	.	TRBJ2-1	TRBD2	CSLQGGRAVDEQFF	TGCAGCCTCCAGGGTGGGAGGGCCGTAGATGAGCAGTTCTTC
TRBV10-3	few	TRBJ2-7	TRBD2	CAIKGTSGSRYEQYF	TGTGCCATCAAGGGGACTAGCGGGAGTCGTTACGAGCAGTACTTC
TRBV5-1	few	TRBJ1-3	TRBD1	CASSLGQGTGNTIYF	TGCGCCAGCAGCTTGGGACAGGGTACTGGAAACACCATATATTTT
TRBV27	.	TRBJ2-1	TRBD2	CASSSLHRGDNEQFF	TGTGCCAGCAGCTCTTTACACCGGGGGGACAATGAGCAGTTCTTC
TRBV20-1	.	TRBJ1-1	TRBD1	CSAAQGTLNTEAFF	TGCAGTGCGGCACAGGGGACCCTGAACACTGAAGCTTTCTTT
TRBV20-1	.	TRBJ2-5	TRBD2	CSGSGRAETQYF	TGCAGTGGGAGCGGGAGGGCAGAGACCCAGTACTTC